This T cell receptor beta chain was retrieved from a study of human T cells and chemical hapten exposure. The wider study: Per-sample TCR yields varied mainly from small pooled library volume differences. Study-level findings and limits: DPC sensitization did not alter TCRs above 1 in 1000 frequency.

Total RNA came from unfractionated whole blood. Details on this clonotype: The antigen is undetermined.

The library gave individual cDNA molecules unique molecular identifiers. TCRdb reanalysed the 5' RACE reads using MiXCR and keeps one entry per CDR3 protein. This sample carries roughly 82,000 distinct CDR3 sequences, around 15% of them seen once, and the ten largest clones take about 6.8%. This CDR3 has 16 amino acids. Trimming left V 3 bases short and J 2 bases short, with 17 bases between. CDR1 is SQVTM and CDR2 is ANQGSEA in the germline V gene. The sequence was collected from a female donor in good health. V gene TRBV29-1 combines with J gene TRBJ1-3; D possibly corresponds to TRBD1 (5 bases). CDR3 in amino acids: CSVESLGGVAGNTIYF. Written as DNA, the CDR3 is TGCAGCGTTGAGAGTCTGGGGGGGGTCGCTGGAAACACCATATATTTT.